This T cell receptor beta chain derives from a study of control samples from healthy donors and cancer patients. Using immunoSEQ multiplex PCR, the repertoire was profiled, and TCRdb retains in-frame clones only, with some absent. This sample's table reports 150,000 to 200,000 clones. Trimming removed 5 bases from V and 5 bases from J, with 15 bases in between. From germline, CDR1 is SGHTA and CDR2 FQGNSA. The CDR3 is made up of 14 amino acids. The clonotype originates from a young woman in good health. V and J are TRBV7-2 and TRBJ1-1; TRBD1 is a possible D gene (6 bases). Sequences were obtained from blood. The CDR3 DNA is TGTGCCAGCAGCAGACCGGGGGCTAGGACTGAAGCTTTCTTT. It specifies CASSRPGARTEAFF.